This T cell receptor beta chain was recorded in a study of early T cells in non-severe SARS-CoV-2 infection. Overall study: Sequenced bulk RNA came from whole blood that was unsorted, and chains were unpaired. Notes on the study in general: CD4 and private specificities were missed by VDJdb matching, which favored anti-spike CD8 responses.

In the case of this clonotype: Its target is unknown.

Each cDNA molecule carried a unique molecular identifier. MiXCR, run by TCRdb on the 5' RACE reads, gives a single entry per CDR3 protein. The repertoire holds 97,000 or so distinct CDR3 sequences, about an eighth seen once, with 6.2% in the top ten. From germline, CDR1 is DFQATT and CDR2 SNEGSKA (reference sequence). CDR3 length: 13 residues. With V trimmed by 3 bases and J by 2 bases, 1 base remained unmatched. The gene calls are TRBV20-1 and TRBJ1-5, with 7 bases matching TRBD1. The sequence derives from an adult who was a healthcare worker with PCR-confirmed SARS-CoV-2 infection or an uninfected control (not recorded which). The sample was whole blood. The chain's CDR3 is CSASQGGNQPQHF. CDR3 DNA sequence: TGCAGTGCTAGTCAGGGGGGCAATCAGCCCCAGCATTTT.